The 24 T cell receptor beta chains presented below share a single source sample, sequenced in a study of cytomegalovirus exposure and HLA in healthy donors. Using immunoSEQ multiplex PCR, the repertoire was profiled, and TCRdb retains in-frame clones only, with some absent. The sample contains about 100,000 clones, approximately 94% of which appear only once. Sequencing was carried out using PBMCs. Receptor source: a woman aged 18-29 years in good health and CMV-seronegative.

The sample holds one count of this clone. The V call is TRBV12-5, the J call TRBJ2-1; TRBD1 agrees at 7 bases. V shed 2 bases, J shed 12 bases, and the junction held 4 bases outside the gene matches. The CDR3 has 12 residues. Germline-derived CDR1 and CDR2 are LGHNT and FRNRAP. CDR3 nucleotides: TGTGCTAGTGGTTTGAATACAGGGGTGCAGTTCTTC. Encoded protein: CASGLNTGVQFF.

This sequence joins TRBV19 and TRBJ2-1, with 15 nucleotides matching TRBD2. This CDR3 is 16 amino acids long. Per germline, CDR1 LNHDA and CDR2 SQIVND (reference sequence). After removal of 6 bases from V and 7 bases from J, the junction contained 7 bases not matched to a gene. CDR3 DNA sequence: TGTGCCAGTAGGAGGACTAGCGGGAGGGCCGGTAATGAGCAGTTCTTC. It codes for CASRRTSGRAGNEQFF.

J is TRBJ2-6 and V is TRBV18; 10 nucleotides line up with TRBD1. This CDR3 comprises 19 residues. Per the germline V gene, CDR1 is KGHSH and CDR2 is LQKENI. V dropped 8 bases and J dropped 0; count of bases not matched to a gene: 13. CDR3: CASTTSTGGFISGANVLTF. CDR3 nucleotides: TGTGCCAGCACCACTTCGACAGGGGGCTTTATCTCTGGGGCCAACGTCCTGACTTTC.

V gene TRBV6-6 combines with J gene TRBJ2-7; TRBD2 agrees at 7 bases. Germline V lookup: CDR1 MNHNY, CDR2 SVGAGI (reference sequence). The CDR3 runs 13 residues. V lost 10 bases to trimming and J lost 2 bases; unmatched junction nucleotides: 8. CDR3 sequence reads: CATMGGGTYEQYF. The CDR3 DNA reads as TGTGCCACCATGGGGGGAGGGACCTACGAGCAGTACTTC.

The chain links TRBV19 to TRBJ1-1; TRBD1 matches at 10 bases. Germline V gene lookup returns CDR1 LNHDA and CDR2 SQIVND (reference sequence). The CDR3 totals 14 residues. V shed 4 bases and J 3 bases; nucleotides not matched to a gene: 2. CDR3 sequence (DNA): TGTGCCAGTAGTAAGGGACAGGGGTACACTGAAGCTTTCTTT. Amino acid sequence: CASSKGQGYTEAFF. The whole variable domain, remainder taken from reference TRBV19 and TRBJ1-1, is DGGITQSPKYLFRKEGQNVTLSCEQNLNHDAMYWYRQDPGQGLRLIYYSQIVNDFQKGDIAEGYSVSREKKESFPLTVTSAQKNPTAFYLCASSKGQGYTEAFFGQGTRLTVV.

The rearrangement links TRBV27 to TRBJ2-5; tentative D call: TRBD1 (7 bases). Germline V CDR1 and CDR2: MNHEY, SMNVEV (reference sequence). This CDR3 is built from 17 residues. V dropped 5 bases and J dropped 5 bases, with 24 bases sitting between them. The CDR3 is CASSPDRAGGTRETQYF. CDR3 nucleotides: TGTGCCAGCAGTCCCGACAGGGCAGGAGGGACGAGGGAGACCCAGTACTTC.

The chain carries TRBV5-1 and TRBJ1-3; maybe TRBD1 (5 bases). CDR3 length: 18 amino acids. Germline loops: CDR1 SGHRS, CDR2 YFSETQ. Trimming took off 1 base at V and 4 bases at J, with 21 bases between the two ends. In nucleotides, the CDR3 is TGCGCCAGCAGCTTGACAACCCTACAGGCGATGGGGGGAAACACCATATATTTT. Protein: CASSLTTLQAMGGNTIYF.

The V gene is TRBV9, the J gene TRBJ2-1; 12 positions agree with TRBD2. CDR3 length: 19 residues. In germline, CDR1 is SGDLS, CDR2 YYNGEE. The V gene end was trimmed by 7 bases and the J gene end by 8 bases; junction bases not matched to a gene: 22. The CDR3 loop is CASARLAGARNPMVDEQFF. The CDR3 DNA sequence: TGTGCCAGCGCCCGACTAGCGGGGGCCCGCAACCCAATGGTCGATGAGCAGTTCTTC.

The rearrangement joins TRBV14 to TRBJ2-3; TRBD2 aligns across 7 bases. Germline CDR1 reads SGHDN; CDR2 reads FVKESK. This CDR3 contains 16 residues. V dropped 2 bases and J dropped 0; count of bases not matched to a gene: 5. Here the CDR3 DNA reads TGTGCCAGCAGCCAAAAACTAGCGCAAAGCACAGATACGCAGTATTTT. This codes for CASSQKLAQSTDTQYF.

The gene calls are TRBV18 and TRBJ1-1; D is possibly TRBD1 (6 bases). CDR1 and CDR2 (germline): KGHSH, LQKENI. Trimming cost V 3 bases and J 6 bases, with 11 bases left between them. This CDR3 has 13 residues. The CDR3 region has the DNA TGTGCCAGCTCACCGACCGAGGGGGCTGAAGCTTTCTTT. Translated, it gives CASSPTEGAEAFF.

In DNA form, the CDR3 reads TGTGCCAGCAGACTAGCGGGAGGGCCTAACACCGGGGAGCTGTTTTTT. Translating gives CASRLAGGPNTGELFF. The chain has TRBV28 and TRBJ2-2; 13 bases agree with TRBD2. J gave up 2 bases and V 6 bases, and 3 bases lay outside the gene matches. Germline CDR1 MDHEN, CDR2 SYDVKM. The CDR3 covers 16 residues. The variable domain in full, completed from reference TRBV28 and TRBJ2-2, reads DVKVTQSSRYLVKRTGEKVFLECVQDMDHENMFWYRQDPGLGLRLIYFSYDVKMKEKGDIPEGYSVSREKKERFSLILESASTNQTSMYLCASRLAGGPNTGELFFGEGSRLTVL.

The rearrangement uses TRBV4-1 and TRBJ1-5; a possible D gene is TRBD1 (5 bases). The V gene's germline CDR1 is MGHRA and CDR2 YSYEKL. V was pared by 5 bases and J by 5 bases, with 16 bases between. This CDR3 region has 15 residues. DNA of the CDR3: TGCGCCAGCAGCTGGACGACCCCGGGGGATCAGCCCCAGCATTTT. It specifies CASSWTTPGDQPQHF.

The chain recombines TRBV29-1 with TRBJ2-7; 10 bases agree with TRBD1. The J segment lost 2 bases and the V segment lost 2 bases, leaving 6 bases of the junction unmatched. CDR3 size: 15 residues. Per germline, CDR1 SQVTM and CDR2 ANQGSEA. The CDR3 bases are TGCAGCGTTGAAATGGGACAGGGGAATCCCTACGAGCAGTACTTC. Its translation: CSVEMGQGNPYEQYF.

The chain has TRBV19 and TRBJ1-2, with 12 positions matching TRBD1. Per germline, CDR1 LNHDA and CDR2 SQIVND (reference sequence). The CDR3 contains 16 residues. J lost 4 bases, V lost 7 bases, and 10 bases had no gene match. CDR3 residues: CASKVGTGGLVYGYTF. The CDR3 region has the DNA TGTGCCAGTAAAGTTGGGACAGGGGGCCTGGTCTATGGCTACACCTTC.

The chain has TRBV2 and TRBJ2-7, with D unclear. The germline gives CDR1 SNHLY, CDR2 FYNNEI. The CDR3 length is 14 residues. V lost 7 bases and J 0 bases, leaving 13 bases between the germline ends. The CDR3, as DNA: TGTGCCAGCACCATCACAGTGATCTCCTACGAGCAGTACTTC. Residues: CASTITVISYEQYF.

This sequence joins TRBV6-5 and TRBJ2-3; 7 nucleotides line up with TRBD1. Trimming removed 3 bases from V and 4 bases from J; junction bases left unmatched: 4. The CDR3 is 14 amino acids. Germline-derived CDR1 and CDR2 are MNHEY and SVGAGI. The CDR3: CASSYRDSSDTQYF. CDR3 coding DNA: TGTGCCAGCAGTTATCGGGACAGTTCAGATACGCAGTATTTT.

The V gene is TRBV6-1, the J gene TRBJ2-7, with 13 bases matching TRBD2. J was trimmed by 2 bases and V by 4 bases; bases with no gene match: 5. The CDR3 is 16 residues long. The germline gives CDR1 MNHNS, CDR2 SASEGT. CDR3 amino acids: CASSAGTSGKTYEQYF. As DNA, the CDR3 is TGTGCCAGCAGTGCCGGGACTAGCGGGAAGACCTACGAGCAGTACTTC.

The chain employs TRBV30 and TRBJ1-1, with 11 bases identical to TRBD1. The CDR3 spans 14 residues. Losses at the gene ends were 2 bases for V and 7 bases for J; bases not matched to a gene: 6. Looked up from germline, CDR1 is GTSNPN and CDR2 is SVGIG (reference sequence). CDR3 coding DNA: TGTGCCTGGAGTTATGGACAGGGGGCGGGTGAAGCTTTCTTT. Translated: CAWSYGQGAGEAFF.

This clone was seen once. This chain links TRBV19 with TRBJ2-3; 9 nucleotides agree with TRBD2. V lost 6 bases and J lost 4; bases outside the gene matches: 5. The germline V gene has CDR1 LNHDA and CDR2 SQIVND (reference sequence). The length of the CDR3 is 14 residues. CDR3 residues: CASRPGLAPDTQYF. In DNA, the CDR3 is TGTGCCAGTAGGCCGGGACTAGCCCCAGATACGCAGTATTTT.

The CDR3 DNA follows: TGCGCCAGCAGCTTGAGTAGCGGGGCCAGCTCTGGAAACACCATATATTTT. It yields the protein CASSLSSGASSGNTIYF. The chain recombines TRBV5-1 with TRBJ1-3; D is possibly TRBD1 (5 bases). V lost 1 base and J lost 0, with 14 bases in between. Germline values: CDR1 SGHRS, CDR2 YFSETQ. The CDR3 runs 17 residues.

CDR3 protein: CASSFVRISHNEQFF. The CDR3 DNA is TGTGCCAGCAGCTTTGTGCGTATTTCCCACAATGAGCAGTTCTTC. The chain has TRBV7-9 and TRBJ2-1; unclear D gene. This CDR3 spans 15 amino acids. The germline gives CDR1 SEHNR, CDR2 FQNEAQ (reference sequence). Deletions cut 3 bases from V and 5 bases from J, with 14 bases between.

The chain combines TRBV18 with TRBJ1-1; tentatively, D is TRBD1 (5 bases). The CDR3 is 15 residues long. Trimming left V 5 bases short and J 4 bases short, with 17 bases between. CDR1 KGHSH and CDR2 LQKENI come from the germline V gene. CDR3 sequence (DNA): TGTGCCAGCTCATCTATCGACAGCCGCTCCACTGAAGCTTTCTTT. The encoded protein is CASSSIDSRSTEAFF.

The chain combines TRBV7-2 with TRBJ2-1; 9 positions agree with TRBD1. After removal of 5 bases from V and 10 bases from J, the junction contained 6 bases not matched to a gene. Germline CDR1 reads SGHTA; CDR2 reads FQGNSA. The CDR3 has 13 amino acids. As DNA, the CDR3 is TGTGCCAGCAGCCTCACAGGGGGCTTAGAGCAGTTCTTC. Its translation: CASSLTGGLEQFF.

This clone appeared once. The J gene is TRBJ2-3, the V gene TRBV6-5, with 7 positions matching TRBD1. The CDR3 sequence is 15 residues long. The germline gives CDR1 MNHEY, CDR2 SVGAGI. Trimming removed 5 bases from V and 2 bases from J; junction bases left unmatched: 7. CDR3 nucleotides: TGTGCCAGCAGTACCGGGACAGCACACACAGATACGCAGTATTTT. As protein: CASSTGTAHTDTQYF.